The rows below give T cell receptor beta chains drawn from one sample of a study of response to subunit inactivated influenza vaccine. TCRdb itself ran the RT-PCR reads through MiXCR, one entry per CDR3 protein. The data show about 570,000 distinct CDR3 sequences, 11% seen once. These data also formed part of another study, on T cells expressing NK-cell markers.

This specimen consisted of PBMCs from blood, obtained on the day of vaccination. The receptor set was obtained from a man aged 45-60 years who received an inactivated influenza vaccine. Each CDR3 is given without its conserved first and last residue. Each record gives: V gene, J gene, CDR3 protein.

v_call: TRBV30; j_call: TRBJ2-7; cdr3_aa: AWSVDVSPGYSYEQY
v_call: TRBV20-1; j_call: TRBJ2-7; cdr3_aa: SARDVLAGIDEQY
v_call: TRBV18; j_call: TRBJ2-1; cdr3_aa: ASSPDSARYNEQF
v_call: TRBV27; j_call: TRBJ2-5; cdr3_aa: ASRPGLAGVETQY
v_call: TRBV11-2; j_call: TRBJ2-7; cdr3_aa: ASSALGTGPYEQY
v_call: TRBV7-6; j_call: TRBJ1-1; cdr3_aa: ASSPLRGERNTEAF
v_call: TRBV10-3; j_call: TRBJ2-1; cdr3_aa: AISVTGTGNNEQF
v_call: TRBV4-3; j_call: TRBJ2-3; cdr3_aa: ASSQGGGDTDTQY
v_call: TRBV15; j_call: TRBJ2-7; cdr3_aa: ATSRDLGQGAIEQY
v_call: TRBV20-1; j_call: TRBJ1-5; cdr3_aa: SARDTARANQPQH
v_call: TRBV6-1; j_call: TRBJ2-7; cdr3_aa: ASRGLAGAGEQY
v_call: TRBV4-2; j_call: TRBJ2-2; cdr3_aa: ASSQDSFFSGELF
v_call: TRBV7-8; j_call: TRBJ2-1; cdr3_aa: ASSLEGLAARMF
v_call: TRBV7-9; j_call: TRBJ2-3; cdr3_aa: ASSSSGGPDTQY
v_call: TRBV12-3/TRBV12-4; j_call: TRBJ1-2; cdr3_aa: ASSRDDRAYGYT
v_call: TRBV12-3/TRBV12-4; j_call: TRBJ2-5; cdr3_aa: ASSFPGTGGLKETQY